Following are 21 T cell receptor beta chains from one sample sequenced in a study of cytomegalovirus exposure and HLA in healthy donors. The primer mix had 60 Vbeta and 13 Jbeta primers. The repertoire was sequenced with immunoSEQ multiplex PCR; TCRdb's copy has only in-frame clones and lacks some. The table includes roughly 130,000 clones, around three quarters detected once. Input material: PBMCs. Receptors originate from an older woman in good health and CMV-seropositive.

The chain employs TRBV7-8 and TRBJ1-5, with D possibly TRBD1 on 6 matching bases. Germline CDR1 reads SGHVS; CDR2 reads FQNEAQ. V lost 5 bases, J lost 4 bases, and 18 bases lay in between. The CDR3 runs to 16 residues. The CDR3 DNA follows: TGTGCCAGCAGCCTCACCCGGGACACGCAAAATCAGCCCCAGCATTTT. As protein: CASSLTRDTQNQPQHF.

This clone has more than one count but fewer than ten. The V and J genes are TRBV6-5 and TRBJ1-5; the D is unclear. V shed 2 bases and J shed 9 bases, with 11 bases lying between them. The V gene's germline CDR1 is MNHEY and CDR2 SVGAGI. This CDR3 spans 13 amino acids. CDR3: CASSYGWAMPQHF. As DNA, the CDR3 is TGTGCCAGCAGTTACGGTTGGGCAATGCCCCAGCATTTT.

This chain uses TRBV19 with TRBJ1-1; D possibly corresponds to TRBD1 (6 bases). CDR1 and CDR2 from the germline V gene are LNHDA and SQIVND (reference sequence). The V gene lost 3 bases and the J gene lost 5 bases, with 13 bases spanning the gap. The CDR3 sequence is 14 residues long. The CDR3 DNA is TGTGCCAGTAGTATCTGGCAGGGGAATACTGAAGCTTTCTTT. Amino acids: CASSIWQGNTEAFF.

This clone showed up just once. The gene calls are TRBV9 and TRBJ2-7, with D possibly being TRBD2 (6 bases). The CDR3 consists of 14 residues. Per germline, CDR1 SGDLS and CDR2 YYNGEE. Trimming took off 5 bases at V and 0 bases at J, with 12 bases between the two ends. Here the CDR3 DNA reads TGTGCCAGCAGTCCCGGGACTGGCTCCTACGAGCAGTACTTC. Amino acids: CASSPGTGSYEQYF.

The chain recombines TRBV2 with TRBJ2-7; no clear D. This CDR3 is 12 amino acids long. CDR1 and CDR2 (germline): SNHLY, FYNNEI. Trimming left V 4 bases short and J 3 bases short, with 7 bases between. The CDR3, as DNA: TGTGCCAGCAGTGTACAGTACTACGAGCAGTACTTC. The encoded protein is CASSVQYYEQYF.

V usage is TRBV18 and J usage is TRBJ1-4, with 8 positions matching TRBD1. Germline CDR1 and CDR2: KGHSH and LQKENI. The CDR3 extends over 15 amino acids. J was trimmed by 6 bases and V by 4 bases; bases with no gene match: 7. CDR3 sequence: CASSLRQGNDEKLFF. The CDR3 bases are TGTGCCAGCTCACTAAGACAGGGGAACGATGAAAAACTGTTTTTT.

The rearrangement uses TRBV5-1 and TRBJ1-4, with TRBD1 as a possible D gene (6 bases). The CDR3 spans 13 residues. Per germline, CDR1 SGHRS and CDR2 YFSETQ. Deletions cut 5 bases from V and 5 bases from J, with 10 bases between. CDR3 sequence: CASRTTGNEKLFF. The CDR3 nucleotides read TGCGCCAGCAGAACAACAGGGAATGAAAAACTGTTTTTT.

This clone was recorded once. V usage is TRBV15 and J usage is TRBJ2-3; perhaps TRBD2 as D (5 bases). There are 13 residues in the CDR3. Germline CDR1 and CDR2: LNHNV and YYDKDF (reference sequence). Trimming left V 8 bases short and J 3 bases short, with 12 bases between. CDR3 sequence reads: CATSDGVTDTQYF. CDR3 bases: TGTGCCACCTCGGACGGGGTAACAGATACGCAGTATTTT.

This clone was seen more than once but under ten times. V usage is TRBV6-5 and J usage is TRBJ1-1, with D possibly being TRBD1 (5 bases). The CDR3 consists of 13 residues. V was pared by 6 bases and J by 0 bases, with 8 bases between. In germline, CDR1 is MNHEY, CDR2 SVGAGI. The CDR3 region has the DNA TGTGCCAGCAGCCTGGGGCTGAACACTGAAGCTTTCTTT. It yields the protein CASSLGLNTEAFF.

Concerning this clone: This specimen includes other DNA sequences encoding the same CDR3. This chain connects TRBV29-1 to TRBJ2-3, with 7 bases matching TRBD1. The CDR3 is 12 amino acids. V was pared by 6 bases and J by 4 bases, with 4 bases of the junction left unmatched. Germline V gene sequence: CDR1 SQVTM, CDR2 ANQGSEA. The DNA for the CDR3 is TGCAGCGTGGGAAGGGGGCCAGATACGCAGTATTTT. This gives the protein CSVGRGPDTQYF.

The rearrangement links TRBV7-6 to TRBJ1-1; 8 nucleotides match TRBD1. Germline V gives CDR1 SGHVS, CDR2 FNYEAQ. The CDR3 totals 12 residues. The J segment lost 11 bases and the V segment lost 5 bases, leaving 7 bases of the junction unmatched. CDR3 in DNA: TGTGCCAGCAGCCCGACAGGGGAAGGGGCTTTCTTT. This translates into CASSPTGEGAFF.

The table lists this clone with a count of one. This chain connects TRBV10-1 to TRBJ2-2; the D gene is possibly TRBD1 (5 bases). CDR3 size: 15 residues. V gave up 0 bases and J gave up 6 bases, with 11 bases separating them. The germline CDR1 and CDR2 sequences are WNHNN and SYGVQD (reference sequence). The CDR3, as DNA: TGCGCCAGCAGTGAGTCCCAGGGTTTGGCCGGGGAGCTGTTTTTT. It yields the protein CASSESQGLAGELFF.

V and J are TRBV11-3 and TRBJ2-7, with D uncertain. From germline, CDR1 is SGHNT and CDR2 YENEEA. This CDR3 has 13 residues. The V and J ends lost 5 bases and 0 bases respectively, with 8 bases between them. Written as DNA, the CDR3 is TGTGCCAGCAGCCCCCCCAACTCCTACGAGCAGTACTTC. Its translation: CASSPPNSYEQYF.

This clone was detected only a few times. The chain carries TRBV7-8 and TRBJ1-2; D is unresolved. V lost 4 bases and J 8 bases, leaving 14 bases between the germline ends. The CDR3 totals 13 residues. Germline V lookup: CDR1 SGHVS, CDR2 FQNEAQ. The CDR3 coding sequence is TGTGCCAGCAGCTCGGACTTCACACGGGGCTACACCTTC. Translated, it gives CASSSDFTRGYTF.

The chain links TRBV5-4 to TRBJ2-7; weak D call: TRBD2 (6 bases). This CDR3 is 17 amino acids long. V lost 3 bases to trimming and J lost 0 bases, with 19 bases between them. Germline CDR1 is SGHNT and CDR2 is YYREEE (reference sequence). The CDR3 bases are TGTGCCAGCAGCTCCGGCGGGACCTCCCGAAGCTCCTACGAGCAGTACTTC. Protein: CASSSGGTSRSSYEQYF.

V and J are TRBV7-3 and TRBJ1-4, with D possibly TRBD1 on 5 matching bases. From germline, CDR1 is SGHTA and CDR2 FQGTGA. There are 15 residues in the CDR3. V was trimmed by 5 bases and J by 8 bases, leaving 18 bases between them. CDR3 loop: CASSHLRGSGEKLFF. The DNA for the CDR3 is TGTGCCAGCAGCCACCTTCGGGGGTCGGGGGAAAAACTGTTTTTT. Supplemented by reference TRBV7-3 and TRBJ1-4, the full variable domain reads GAGVSQTPSNKVTEKGKYVELRCDPISGHTALYWYRQSLGQGPEFLIYFQGTGAADDSGLPNDRFFAVRPEGSVSTLKIQRTERGDSAVYLCASSHLRGSGEKLFFGSGTQLSVL.

The chain combines TRBV15 with TRBJ1-5, with D perhaps matching TRBD1 (6 bases). The CDR3 consists of 15 residues. Germline CDR1 reads LNHNV; CDR2 reads YYDKDF (reference sequence). Trimming left V 0 bases short and J 2 bases short, with 8 bases between. CDR3 loop: CATSRDGQRNQPQHF. The CDR3 DNA sequence: TGTGCCACCAGCAGAGATGGACAGCGCAATCAGCCCCAGCATTTT. The full variable domain, its missing parts supplied by reference TRBV15 and TRBJ1-5, is DAMVIQNPRYQVTQFGKPVTLSCSQTLNHNVMYWYQQKSSQAPKLLFHYYDKDFNNEADTPDNFQSRRPNTSFCFLDIRSPGLGDTAMYLCATSRDGQRNQPQHFGDGTRLSIL.

The J gene is TRBJ1-2, the V gene TRBV7-9, with D hard to call. CDR3 length: 13 residues. Trimming pared 4 bases from V and 2 bases from J, leaving 8 bases between. Germline CDR1 is SEHNR and CDR2 is FQNEAQ (reference sequence). The CDR3 spells CASSYPGNYGYTF. CDR3 DNA sequence: TGTGCCAGCAGCTATCCGGGGAACTATGGCTACACCTTC.

The rearrangement joins TRBV9 to TRBJ2-2, with TRBD1 as a possible D gene (5 bases). Per germline, CDR1 SGDLS and CDR2 YYNGEE. V was shortened by 0 bases and J by 7 bases, with 7 bases between the two germline ends. The CDR3 runs 13 residues. The CDR3 here is CASSVDQGGELFF. The DNA of the CDR3 is TGTGCCAGCAGCGTAGATCAGGGCGGGGAGCTGTTTTTT.

Points on this clone: The junction and the germline gene differ at one end; a read error may be behind it. This chain connects TRBV7-9 to TRBJ2-5; no reliable D call. The CDR3 contains 12 residues. The germline CDR1 and CDR2 sequences are SEHNR and FQNEAQ (reference sequence). The CDR3 DNA follows: TGTTCCAGCAGTCGAGAGTTGTTTACCCAGTACTTC. Residues: CSSSRELFTQYF.

This clone was seen a few times. The gene calls are TRBV6-5 and TRBJ1-4, with D hard to call. V lost 0 bases and J 6 bases, leaving 14 bases between the germline ends. Germline CDR1 and CDR2: MNHEY and SVGAGI. The CDR3 is made up of 16 amino acids. Here the CDR3 reads CASSYSIGVSDEKLFF. The CDR3 region has the DNA TGTGCCAGCAGTTACTCGATCGGGGTTTCGGATGAAAAACTGTTTTTT.